This T cell receptor beta chain was documented in a study of T cells in narcolepsy. Trimming left V 2 bases short and J 3 bases short, with 10 bases between. The CDR3 spans 14 residues. The germline CDR1 and CDR2 sequences are SGHDT and YYEEEE. The table came from immunoSEQ multiplex PCR; TCRdb's copy has only in-frame clones and leaves some out. The sample records tens of thousands of clones, over 75% being singletons. The clonotype comes from a human donor with narcolepsy. Sequences were obtained from CD45RA- memory CD4+ T cells from PBMCs. The rearrangement links TRBV5-6 to TRBJ2-3, with D perhaps given as TRBD1 or TRBD2 (6 bases each). CDR3: CASSFKGGTDTQYF. CDR3 DNA sequence: TGTGCCAGCAGCTTCAAAGGGGGGACAGATACGCAGTATTTT.